This T cell receptor beta chain came from a study of circulating and synovial CD4+ cells in juvenile arthritis. Study-level results: Circulating pathogenic-like lymphocytes shared a substantially higher fraction of CDR3 sequences with synovium than bulk blood. Bulk blood CD4 samples held at least an order of magnitude more or fewer genomes than CPL. Bulk blood CD4 repertoires were more diverse than these.

Profiling relied on immunoSEQ multiplex PCR, and the TCRdb table lists in-frame clones only, not all of them. The repertoire holds some 30,000 clones, with around 95% as singletons. The V and J ends lost 5 bases and 0 bases respectively, with 17 bases between them. This CDR3 comprises 16 residues. The V gene's germline CDR1 is LNHDA and CDR2 SQIVND (reference sequence). As to this clone: Its antigen is unknown.

V and J are TRBV19 and TRBJ2-7; a possible D gene is TRBD1 (7 bases). The clonotype was recovered from a human donor with juvenile idiopathic arthritis. Sample: CD4+ T cells from blood. CDR3 residues: CASSVAGGGGSYEQYF. CDR3 nucleotide sequence: TGTGCCAGTAGTGTAGCAGGGGGAGGCGGCTCCTACGAGCAGTACTTC.